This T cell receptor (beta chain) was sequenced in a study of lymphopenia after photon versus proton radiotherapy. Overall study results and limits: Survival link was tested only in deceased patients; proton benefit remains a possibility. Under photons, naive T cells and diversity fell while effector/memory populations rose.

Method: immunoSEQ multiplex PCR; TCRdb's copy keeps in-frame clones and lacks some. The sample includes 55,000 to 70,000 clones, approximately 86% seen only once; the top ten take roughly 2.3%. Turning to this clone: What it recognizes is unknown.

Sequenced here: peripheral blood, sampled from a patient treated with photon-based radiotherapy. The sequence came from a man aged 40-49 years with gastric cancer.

The CDR3 sequence is CASSFTGVNYGYTF. As DNA, the CDR3 is TGTGCCAGCAGTTTTACAGGGGTAAACTATGGCTACACCTTC. V and J are TRBV7-9 and TRBJ1-2; TRBD1 agrees at 7 bases. J gave up 2 bases and V 6 bases, and 6 bases lay outside the gene matches. The length of the CDR3 is 14 residues. CDR1 is SEHNR and CDR2 is FQNEAQ in the germline V gene (reference sequence).